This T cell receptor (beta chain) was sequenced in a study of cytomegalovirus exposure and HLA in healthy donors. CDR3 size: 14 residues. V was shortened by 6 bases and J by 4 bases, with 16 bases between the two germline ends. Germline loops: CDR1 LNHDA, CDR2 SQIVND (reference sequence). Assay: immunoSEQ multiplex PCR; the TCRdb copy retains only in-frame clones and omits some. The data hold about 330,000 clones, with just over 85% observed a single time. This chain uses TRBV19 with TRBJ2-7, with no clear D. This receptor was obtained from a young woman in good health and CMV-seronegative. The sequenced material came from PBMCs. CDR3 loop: CASSPRNLRYEQYF. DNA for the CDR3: TGTGCCAGTAGCCCCAGGAATTTAAGGTACGAGCAGTACTTC. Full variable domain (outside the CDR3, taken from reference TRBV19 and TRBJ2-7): DGGITQSPKYLFRKEGQNVTLSCEQNLNHDAMYWYRQDPGQGLRLIYYSQIVNDFQKGDIAEGYSVSREKKESFPLTVTSAQKNPTAFYLCASSPRNLRYEQYFGPGTRLTVT.